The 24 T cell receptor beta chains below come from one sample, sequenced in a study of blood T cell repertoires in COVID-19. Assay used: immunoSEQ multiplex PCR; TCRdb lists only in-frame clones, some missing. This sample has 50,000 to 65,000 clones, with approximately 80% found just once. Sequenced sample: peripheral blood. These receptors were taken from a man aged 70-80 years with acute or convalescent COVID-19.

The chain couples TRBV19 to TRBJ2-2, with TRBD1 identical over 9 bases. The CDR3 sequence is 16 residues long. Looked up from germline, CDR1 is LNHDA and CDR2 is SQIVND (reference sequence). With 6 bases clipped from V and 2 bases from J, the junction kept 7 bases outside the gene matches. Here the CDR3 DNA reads TGTGCCAGTAGCCTAACAGGGGGCGCCAACACCGGGGAGCTGTTTTTT. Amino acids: CASSLTGGANTGELFF.

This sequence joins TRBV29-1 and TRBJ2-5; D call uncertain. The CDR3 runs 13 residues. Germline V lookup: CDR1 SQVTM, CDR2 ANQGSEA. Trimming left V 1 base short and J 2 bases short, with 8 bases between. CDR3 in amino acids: CSVEAASQETQYF. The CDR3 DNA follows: TGCAGCGTTGAAGCGGCTAGTCAAGAGACCCAGTACTTC.

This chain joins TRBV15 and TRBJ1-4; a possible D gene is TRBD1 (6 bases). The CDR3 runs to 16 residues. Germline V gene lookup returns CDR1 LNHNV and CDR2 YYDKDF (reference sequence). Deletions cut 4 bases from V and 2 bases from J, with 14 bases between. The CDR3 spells CATSKITGWTNEKLFF. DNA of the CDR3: TGTGCCACCAGCAAGATCACAGGGTGGACTAATGAAAAACTGTTTTTT.

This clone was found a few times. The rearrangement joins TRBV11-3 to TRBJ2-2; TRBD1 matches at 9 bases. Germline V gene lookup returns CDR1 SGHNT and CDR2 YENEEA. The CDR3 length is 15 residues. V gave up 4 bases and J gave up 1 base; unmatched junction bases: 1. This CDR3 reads CASSSGQGNTGELFF. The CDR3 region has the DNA TGTGCCAGCAGCTCGGGACAGGGGAACACCGGGGAGCTGTTTTTT.

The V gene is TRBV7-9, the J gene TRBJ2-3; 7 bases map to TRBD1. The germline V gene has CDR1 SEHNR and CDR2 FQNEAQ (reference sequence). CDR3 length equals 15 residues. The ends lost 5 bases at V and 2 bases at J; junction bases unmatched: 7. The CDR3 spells CASSPPGTVTDTQYF. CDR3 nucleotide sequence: TGTGCCAGCAGCCCCCCCGGGACAGTCACAGATACGCAGTATTTT.

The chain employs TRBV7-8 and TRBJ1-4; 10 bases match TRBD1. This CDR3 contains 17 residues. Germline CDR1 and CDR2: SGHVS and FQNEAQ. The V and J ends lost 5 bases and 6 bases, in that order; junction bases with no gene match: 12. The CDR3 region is CASSPGQGWRVDEKLFF. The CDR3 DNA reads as TGTGCCAGCAGCCCGGGACAGGGGTGGCGGGTTGATGAAAAACTGTTTTTT.

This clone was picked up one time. The CDR3 protein is CASSVAAGGFDRQGEKLFF. The CDR3 DNA is TGTGCCAGCAGCGTAGCTGCGGGCGGGTTTGACAGACAGGGGGAAAAACTGTTTTTT. This rearrangement joins TRBV9 to TRBJ1-4, with TRBD1 matching over 8 bases. Unmatched junction bases numbered 18, after V lost 0 bases and J lost 8 bases. CDR3 size: 19 residues. Germline-derived CDR1 and CDR2 are SGDLS and YYNGEE.

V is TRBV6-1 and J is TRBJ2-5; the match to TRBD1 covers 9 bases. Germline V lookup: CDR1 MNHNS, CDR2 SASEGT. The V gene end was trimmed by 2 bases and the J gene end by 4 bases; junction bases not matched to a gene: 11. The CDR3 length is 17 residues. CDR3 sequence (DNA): TGTGCCAGCAGTGAACCGGGACAGGGAGATAGAGGAGAGACCCAGTACTTC. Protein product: CASSEPGQGDRGETQYF.

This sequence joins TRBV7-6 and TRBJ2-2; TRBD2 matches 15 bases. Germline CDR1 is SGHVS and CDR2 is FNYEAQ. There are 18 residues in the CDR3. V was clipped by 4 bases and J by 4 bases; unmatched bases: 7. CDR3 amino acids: CASSYGLAGGPGTGELFF. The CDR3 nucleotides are TGTGCCAGCAGCTACGGACTAGCGGGGGGGCCGGGCACCGGGGAGCTGTTTTTT.

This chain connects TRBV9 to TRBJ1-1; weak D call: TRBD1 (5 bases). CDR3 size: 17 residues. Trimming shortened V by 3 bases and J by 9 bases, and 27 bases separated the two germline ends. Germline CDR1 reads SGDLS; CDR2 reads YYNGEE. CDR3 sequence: CASSASTFAGRRIQAFF. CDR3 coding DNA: TGTGCCAGCAGCGCCTCCACCTTTGCGGGACGGAGGATCCAAGCTTTCTTT.

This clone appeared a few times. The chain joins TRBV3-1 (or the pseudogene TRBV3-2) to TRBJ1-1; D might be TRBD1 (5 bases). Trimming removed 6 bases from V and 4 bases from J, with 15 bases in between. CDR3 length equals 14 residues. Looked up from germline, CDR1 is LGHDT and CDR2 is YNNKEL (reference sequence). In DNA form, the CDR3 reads TGTGCCAGCAGTCTCCTCGGCAGGGTCACTGAAGCTTTCTTT. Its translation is CASSLLGRVTEAFF.

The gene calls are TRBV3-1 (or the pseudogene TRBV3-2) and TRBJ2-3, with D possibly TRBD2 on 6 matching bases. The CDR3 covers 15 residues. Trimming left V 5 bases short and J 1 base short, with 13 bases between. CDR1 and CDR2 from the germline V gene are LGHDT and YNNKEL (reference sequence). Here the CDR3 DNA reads TGTGCCAGCAGCGCGCTGGGCGGGGGCACAGATACGCAGTATTTT. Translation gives CASSALGGGTDTQYF.

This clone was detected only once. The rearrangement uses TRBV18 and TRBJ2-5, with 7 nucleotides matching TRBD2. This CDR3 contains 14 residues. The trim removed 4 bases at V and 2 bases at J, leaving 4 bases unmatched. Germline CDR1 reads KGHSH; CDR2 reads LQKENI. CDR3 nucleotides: TGTGCCAGCTCACTTGGACTAGAACAAGAGACCCAGTACTTC. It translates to CASSLGLEQETQYF.

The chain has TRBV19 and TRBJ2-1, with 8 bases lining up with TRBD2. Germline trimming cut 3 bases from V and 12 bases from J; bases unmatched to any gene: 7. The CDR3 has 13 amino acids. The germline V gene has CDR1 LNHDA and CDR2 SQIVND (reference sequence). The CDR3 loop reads CASSMTAGVRQFF. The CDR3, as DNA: TGTGCCAGTAGTATGACAGCGGGGGTCAGGCAGTTCTTC.

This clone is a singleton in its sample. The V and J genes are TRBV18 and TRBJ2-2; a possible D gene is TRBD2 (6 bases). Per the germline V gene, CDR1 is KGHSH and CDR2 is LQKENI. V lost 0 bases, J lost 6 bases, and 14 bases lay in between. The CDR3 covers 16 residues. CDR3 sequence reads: CASSPPGRREAGELFF. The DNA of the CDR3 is TGTGCCAGCTCACCACCGGGACGGAGGGAGGCCGGGGAGCTGTTTTTT.

Written as DNA, the CDR3 is TGTGCCAGCAGTACCCCCGGGACATCCCTAGGATACACCTTC. The encoded protein is CASSTPGTSLGYTF. The chain is built from TRBV28 and TRBJ1-2, with D maybe TRBD1 (6 bases). Per the germline V gene, CDR1 is MDHEN and CDR2 is SYDVKM. V lost 5 bases to trimming and J lost 11 bases, with 21 bases between them. The CDR3 runs to 14 residues.

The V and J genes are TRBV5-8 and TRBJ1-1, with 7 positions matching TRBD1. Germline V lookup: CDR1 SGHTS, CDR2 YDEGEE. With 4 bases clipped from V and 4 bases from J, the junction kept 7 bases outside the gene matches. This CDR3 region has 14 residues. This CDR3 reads CASSPRQGSTEAFF. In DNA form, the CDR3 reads TGTGCCAGCAGCCCACGACAGGGTAGCACTGAAGCTTTCTTT. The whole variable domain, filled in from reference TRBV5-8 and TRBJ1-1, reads EAGVTQSPTHLIKTRGQQATLRCSPISGHTSVYWYQQALGLGLQFLLWYDEGEERNRGNFPPRFSGRQFPNYSSELNVNALELEDSALYLCASSPRQGSTEAFFGQGTRLTVV.

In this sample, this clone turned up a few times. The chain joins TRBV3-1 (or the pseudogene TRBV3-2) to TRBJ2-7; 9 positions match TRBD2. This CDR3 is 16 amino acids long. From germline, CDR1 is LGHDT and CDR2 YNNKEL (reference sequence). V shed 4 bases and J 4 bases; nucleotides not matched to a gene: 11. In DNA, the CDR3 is TGTGCCAGCAGCCCTTCCGGGCGGGGGGGCCTGTACGAGCAGTACTTC. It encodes CASSPSGRGGLYEQYF.

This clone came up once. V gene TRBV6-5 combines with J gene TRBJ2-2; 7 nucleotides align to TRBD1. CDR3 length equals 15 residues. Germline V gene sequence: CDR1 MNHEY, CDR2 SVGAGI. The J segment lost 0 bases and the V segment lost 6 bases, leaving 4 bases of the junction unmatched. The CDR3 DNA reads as TGTGCCAGCAGATTAGGGACAGCGAACACCGGGGAGCTGTTTTTT. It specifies CASRLGTANTGELFF.

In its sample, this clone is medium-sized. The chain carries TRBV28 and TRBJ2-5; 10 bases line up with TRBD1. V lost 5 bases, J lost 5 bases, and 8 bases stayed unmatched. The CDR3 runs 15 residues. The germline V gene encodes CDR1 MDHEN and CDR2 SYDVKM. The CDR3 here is CASSPATGGGETQYF. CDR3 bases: TGTGCCAGCAGTCCCGCGACAGGGGGCGGGGAGACCCAGTACTTC.

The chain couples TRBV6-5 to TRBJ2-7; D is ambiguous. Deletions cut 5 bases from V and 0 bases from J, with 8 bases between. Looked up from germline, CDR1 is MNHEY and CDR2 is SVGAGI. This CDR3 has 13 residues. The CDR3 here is CASSRLRSYEQYF. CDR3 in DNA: TGTGCCAGCAGTAGACTCCGCTCCTACGAGCAGTACTTC.

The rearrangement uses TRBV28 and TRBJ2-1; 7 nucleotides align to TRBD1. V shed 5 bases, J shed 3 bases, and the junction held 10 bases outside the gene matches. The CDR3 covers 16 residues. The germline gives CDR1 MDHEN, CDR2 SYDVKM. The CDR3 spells CASSPNRGINYNEQFF. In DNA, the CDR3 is TGTGCCAGCAGTCCCAACAGGGGTATTAACTACAATGAGCAGTTCTTC.

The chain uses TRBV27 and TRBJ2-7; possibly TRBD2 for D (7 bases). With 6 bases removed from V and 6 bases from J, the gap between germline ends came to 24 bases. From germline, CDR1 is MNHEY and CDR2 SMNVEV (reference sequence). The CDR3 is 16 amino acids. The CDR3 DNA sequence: TGTGCCAGCAGCCGGCGGGGGCAGGGGCCCTGGGGCGAGCAGTACTTC. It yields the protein CASSRRGQGPWGEQYF.

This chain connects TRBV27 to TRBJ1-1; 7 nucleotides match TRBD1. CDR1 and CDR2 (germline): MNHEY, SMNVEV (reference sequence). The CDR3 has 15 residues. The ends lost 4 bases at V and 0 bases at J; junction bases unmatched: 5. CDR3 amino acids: CASSWDRTMNTEAFF. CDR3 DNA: TGTGCCAGCAGTTGGGACAGAACGATGAACACTGAAGCTTTCTTT.